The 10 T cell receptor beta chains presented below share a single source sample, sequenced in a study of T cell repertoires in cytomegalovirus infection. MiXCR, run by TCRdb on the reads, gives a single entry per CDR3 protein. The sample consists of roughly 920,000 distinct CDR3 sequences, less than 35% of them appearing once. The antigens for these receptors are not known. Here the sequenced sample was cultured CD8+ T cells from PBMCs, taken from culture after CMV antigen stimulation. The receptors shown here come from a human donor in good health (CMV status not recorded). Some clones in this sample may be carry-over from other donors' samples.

CDR3 DNA: TGTGCCAGCAGTCATGGACCGATCCGGGATACGCAGTATTTT. This codes for CASSHGPIRDTQYF. The rearrangement joins TRBV12-3 or TRBV12-4 to TRBJ2-3; D is ambiguous. The V end was cut by 5 bases, the J end by 6 bases, with 15 bases between. The CDR3 totals 14 residues.

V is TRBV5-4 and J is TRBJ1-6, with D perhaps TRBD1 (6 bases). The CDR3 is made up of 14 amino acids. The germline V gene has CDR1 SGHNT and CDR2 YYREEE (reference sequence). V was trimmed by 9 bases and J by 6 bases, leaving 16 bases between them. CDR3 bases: TGTGCCACGCCGTCGGGGGCCGGTAATTCACCCCTCCACTTT. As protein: CATPSGAGNSPLHF.

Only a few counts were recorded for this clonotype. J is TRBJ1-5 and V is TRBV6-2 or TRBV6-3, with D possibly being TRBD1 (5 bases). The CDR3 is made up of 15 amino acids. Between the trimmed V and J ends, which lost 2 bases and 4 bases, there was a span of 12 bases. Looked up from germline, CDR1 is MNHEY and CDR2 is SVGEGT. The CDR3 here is CASSYQGTGNQPQHF. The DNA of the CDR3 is TGTGCCAGCAGTTACCAAGGGACTGGGAATCAGCCCCAGCATTTT.

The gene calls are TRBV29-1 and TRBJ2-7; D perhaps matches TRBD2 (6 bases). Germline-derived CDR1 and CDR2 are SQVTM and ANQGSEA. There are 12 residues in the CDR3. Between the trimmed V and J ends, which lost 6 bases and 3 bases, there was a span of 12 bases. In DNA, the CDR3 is TGCAGCGTCGCCGGGACTTACTACGAGCAGTACTTC. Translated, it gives CSVAGTYYEQYF.

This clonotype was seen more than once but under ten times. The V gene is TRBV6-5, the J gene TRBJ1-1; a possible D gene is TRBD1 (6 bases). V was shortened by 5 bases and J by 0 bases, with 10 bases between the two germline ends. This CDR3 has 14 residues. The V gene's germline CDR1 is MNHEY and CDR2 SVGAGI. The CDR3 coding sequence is TGTGCCAGCAGTGCCACAGGGATGAACACTGAAGCTTTCTTT. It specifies CASSATGMNTEAFF.

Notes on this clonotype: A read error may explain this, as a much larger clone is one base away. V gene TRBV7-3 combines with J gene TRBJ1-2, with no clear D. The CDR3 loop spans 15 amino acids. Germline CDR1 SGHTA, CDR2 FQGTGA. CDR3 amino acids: CASSPVGWGGYGNTF. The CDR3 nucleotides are TGTGCCAGCAGCCCCGTTGGGTGGGGAGGATATGGCAACACCTTC.

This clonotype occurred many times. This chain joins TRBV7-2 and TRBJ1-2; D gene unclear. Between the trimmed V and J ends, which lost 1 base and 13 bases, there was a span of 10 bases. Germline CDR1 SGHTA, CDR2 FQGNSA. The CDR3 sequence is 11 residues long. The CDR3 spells CASSLEGSPTF. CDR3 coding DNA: TGTGCCAGCAGCTTAGAGGGATCCCCCACCTTC.

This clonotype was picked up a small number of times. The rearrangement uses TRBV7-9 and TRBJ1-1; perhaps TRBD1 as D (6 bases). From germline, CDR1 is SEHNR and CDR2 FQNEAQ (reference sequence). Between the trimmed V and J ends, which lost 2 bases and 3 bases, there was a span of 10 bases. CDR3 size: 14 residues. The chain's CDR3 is CASSLQGLDTEAFF. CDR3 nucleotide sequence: TGTGCCAGCAGCTTACAGGGGCTGGACACTGAAGCTTTCTTT.

The CDR3 coding sequence is TGTGCCAGCAGTTACTCTCCCACTAACTATGGCTACACCTTC. As protein: CASSYSPTNYGYTF. This rearrangement joins TRBV6-6 to TRBJ1-2; D is undetermined. Looked up from germline, CDR1 is MNHNY and CDR2 is SVGAGI (reference sequence). V was clipped by 0 bases and J by 0 bases, with 5 bases between them. The CDR3 loop spans 14 amino acids.

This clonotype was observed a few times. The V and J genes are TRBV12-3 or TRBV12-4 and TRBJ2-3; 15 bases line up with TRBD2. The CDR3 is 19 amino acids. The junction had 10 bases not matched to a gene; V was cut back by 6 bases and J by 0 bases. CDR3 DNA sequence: TGTGCCAGCAGACCGGGACTAGCGGGGGGTTCAGCTAGCACAGATACGCAGTATTTT. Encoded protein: CASRPGLAGGSASTDTQYF.